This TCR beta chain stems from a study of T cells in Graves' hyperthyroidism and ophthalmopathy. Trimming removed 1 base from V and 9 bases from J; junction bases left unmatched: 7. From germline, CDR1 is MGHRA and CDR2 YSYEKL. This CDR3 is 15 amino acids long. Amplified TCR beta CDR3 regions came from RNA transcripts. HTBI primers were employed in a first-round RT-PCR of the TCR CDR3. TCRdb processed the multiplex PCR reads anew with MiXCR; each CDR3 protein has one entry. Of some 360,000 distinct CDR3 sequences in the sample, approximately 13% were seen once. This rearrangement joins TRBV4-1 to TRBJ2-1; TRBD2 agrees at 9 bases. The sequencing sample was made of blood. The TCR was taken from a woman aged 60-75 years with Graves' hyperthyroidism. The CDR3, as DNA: TGCGCCAGCAGCCAAGGTCGAAGCGGGGGGACTGAGCAGTTCTTC. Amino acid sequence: CASSQGRSGGTEQFF.